The 21 T cell receptor beta chains below were found in one sample sequenced in a study of T cell responses to AZD1222 COVID-19 vaccine. Generated by immunoSEQ multiplex PCR, the TCRdb table keeps only in-frame clones and is missing some. The table records under 110,000 clones, 87% of them present only once. The material sequenced was peripheral blood, taken on day 0 of AZD1222 vaccination. The receptors originated from an adult in good health.

Only one count was recorded for this clone. The chain joins TRBV6-1 to TRBJ2-1; TRBD1 is a possible D gene (6 bases). The CDR3 has 14 residues. The germline CDR1 and CDR2 sequences are MNHNS and SASEGT. V lost 2 bases to trimming and J lost 10 bases, with 15 bases between them. This chain's CDR3 is CASSEFEGVGEQFF. The CDR3 nucleotides are TGTGCCAGCAGTGAATTCGAGGGGGTAGGCGAGCAGTTCTTC.

The chain employs TRBV29-1 and TRBJ2-7; D might be TRBD1 (6 bases). The ends were cut back, 6 bases at V and 5 bases at J, with 20 bases in the middle. The germline CDR1 and CDR2 sequences are SQVTM and ANQGSEA. CDR3 length: 14 amino acids. DNA of the CDR3: TGCAGCGTCGAGACAGGCCAGCTAAGCAACGAGCAGTACTTC. Its protein is CSVETGQLSNEQYF.

The rearrangement uses TRBV6-5 and TRBJ1-5; weak D call: TRBD1 (5 bases). The CDR3 covers 15 residues. The V gene lost 5 bases and the J gene lost 0 bases, with 11 bases spanning the gap. In germline, CDR1 is MNHEY, CDR2 SVGAGI. CDR3 sequence: CASSRDADSNQPQHF. The CDR3 nucleotides read TGTGCCAGCAGTCGGGACGCCGATAGCAATCAGCCCCAGCATTTT.

The sample holds a few counts of this clone. The CDR3 sequence is CAWKNLDREIDYGYTF. The CDR3 coding sequence is TGTGCCTGGAAAAACCTTGACAGGGAAATTGACTATGGCTACACCTTC. V and J are TRBV30 and TRBJ1-2, with TRBD1 identical over 7 bases. Per germline, CDR1 GTSNPN and CDR2 SVGIG (reference sequence). CDR3 length: 16 residues. J was trimmed by 3 bases and V by 4 bases; bases with no gene match: 14.

V and J are TRBV6-5 and TRBJ2-1; TRBD1 or TRBD2 may be the D gene (5 bases each). The germline CDR1 and CDR2 sequences are MNHEY and SVGAGI. Between the trimmed V and J ends, which lost 0 bases and 7 bases, there was a span of 13 bases. The length of the CDR3 is 15 residues. The CDR3 bases are TGTGCCAGCAGTTACTCCCCGGGACGGACAAATGAGCAGTTCTTC. Its protein product is CASSYSPGRTNEQFF.

This chain connects TRBV24-1 to TRBJ2-3; 9 bases agree with TRBD2. This CDR3 comprises 15 residues. With 7 bases clipped from V and 6 bases from J, the junction kept 10 bases outside the gene matches. Germline CDR1 KGHDR, CDR2 SFDVKD. The CDR3 sequence is CATREAGGPFDTQYF. The CDR3 nucleotides read TGTGCCACCAGGGAGGCGGGAGGGCCATTTGATACGCAGTATTTT.

The chain joins TRBV28 to TRBJ1-2, with D possibly TRBD1 on 5 matching bases. The V end lost 4 bases, the J end lost 7 bases, and 16 bases lay between the germline ends. This CDR3 has 14 amino acids. Per the germline V gene, CDR1 is MDHEN and CDR2 is SYDVKM. CDR3 nucleotide sequence: TGTGCCAGCAGTTGGGCGTTGGGGGGGTCTGGCTACACCTTC. Translation: CASSWALGGSGYTF.

This clone was observed once. This sequence joins TRBV6-4 and TRBJ2-7, with 13 bases identical to TRBD2. Per the germline V gene, CDR1 is MRHNA and CDR2 is SNTAGT. CDR3 size: 20 residues. V was pared by 5 bases and J by 3 bases, with 19 bases of the junction left unmatched. The CDR3, as DNA: TGTGCCAGCAGTCTCCGGGGGGCCGGGACTAGCGGGATCTGTGGCTACGAGCAGTACTTC. It encodes CASSLRGAGTSGICGYEQYF.

The rearrangement uses TRBV6-2 or TRBV6-3 and TRBJ1-1; possibly TRBD1 for D (5 bases). Germline CDR1 and CDR2: MNHEY and SVGEGT. The ends were cut back, 4 bases at V and 8 bases at J, with 11 bases in the middle. This CDR3 region has 12 residues. The CDR3 sequence is CASSSTVQEAFF. Here the CDR3 DNA reads TGTGCCAGCAGTTCGACAGTACAAGAAGCTTTCTTT.

CDR3 in amino acids: CASSSGLPVNEQFF. DNA for the CDR3: TGTGCCAGCAGCTCGGGACTACCCGTCAATGAGCAGTTCTTC. This rearrangement joins TRBV5-6 to TRBJ2-1; 7 bases are a match to TRBD2. The trim removed 3 bases at V and 6 bases at J, leaving 6 bases unmatched. The CDR3 totals 14 residues. Per the germline V gene, CDR1 is SGHDT and CDR2 is YYEEEE. The variable domain in full, with the rest retrieved from reference TRBV5-6 and TRBJ2-1, is DAGVTQSPTHLIKTRGQQVTLRCSPKSGHDTVSWYQQALGQGPQFIFQYYEEEERQRGNFPDRFSGHQFPNYSSELNVNALLLGDSALYLCASSSGLPVNEQFFGPGTRLTVL.

The rearrangement links TRBV4-2 to TRBJ1-2; D unresolved. V lost 4 bases to trimming and J lost 5 bases, with 17 bases between them. The CDR3 totals 15 residues. CDR1 LGHNA and CDR2 YNFKEQ come from the germline V gene. The CDR3 here is CASSPDPTVAYGYTF. CDR3 DNA: TGTGCCAGCAGCCCTGACCCCACCGTCGCGTATGGCTACACCTTC.

This clone turned up a few times. This rearrangement joins TRBV25-1 to TRBJ1-3; TRBD1 might be the D (5 bases). This CDR3 comprises 14 residues. The germline V gene encodes CDR1 MGHDK and CDR2 SYGVNS. Trimming removed 1 base from V and 4 bases from J, with 8 bases in between. The CDR3 nucleotides read TGTGCCAGCAGTGAATTGGGGGAAGGAAACACCATATATTTT. Residues: CASSELGEGNTIYF.

Comments on this clone: The identical CDR3 is also encoded by other nucleotide sequences in the sample. This sequence joins TRBV5-1 and TRBJ1-2; 8 bases line up with TRBD1. Trimming removed 0 bases from V and 0 bases from J; junction bases left unmatched: 1. The V gene's germline CDR1 is SGHRS and CDR2 YFSETQ. This CDR3 comprises 15 residues. The CDR3 loop reads CASSLEGQANYGYTF. The CDR3 nucleotides are TGCGCCAGCAGCTTGGAGGGACAGGCTAACTATGGCTACACCTTC. Drawing the rest from reference TRBV5-1 and TRBJ1-2, the complete variable domain is KAGVTQTPRYLIKTRGQQVTLSCSPISGHRSVSWYQQTPGQGLQFLFEYFSETQRNKGNFPGRFSGRQFSNSRSEMNVSTLELGDSALYLCASSLEGQANYGYTFGSGTRLTVV.

The CDR3 nucleotides are TGTGCCAGCTCACCCTCACAGGGGACCGGAGGAAACACCATATATTTT. Encoded protein: CASSPSQGTGGNTIYF. V is TRBV18 and J is TRBJ1-3; TRBD1 agrees at 7 bases. The V gene's germline CDR1 is KGHSH and CDR2 LQKENI. This CDR3 is built from 16 residues. V trimming: 3 bases; J trimming: 4 bases; junction bases outside the gene matches: 9.

The count of this clone is one. V gene TRBV28 combines with J gene TRBJ1-1; D unresolved. Germline V lookup: CDR1 MDHEN, CDR2 SYDVKM. The V gene lost 3 bases and the J gene lost 11 bases, with 13 bases spanning the gap. The CDR3 covers 12 residues. The CDR3 protein is CASSFDLIRAFF. As DNA, the CDR3 is TGTGCCAGCAGTTTTGATTTAATTAGGGCTTTCTTT.

V gene TRBV5-1 combines with J gene TRBJ1-3; a weak D match, TRBD1 (6 bases). Per germline, CDR1 SGHRS and CDR2 YFSETQ. Between the trimmed V and J ends, which lost 4 bases and 2 bases, there was a span of 16 bases. The CDR3 is made up of 16 amino acids. The CDR3 protein is CASSALTGITGNTIYF. The CDR3 region has the DNA TGCGCCAGCAGCGCTCTAACAGGGATCACTGGAAACACCATATATTTT.

J is TRBJ2-7 and V is TRBV3-1 (or the pseudogene TRBV3-2); 9 nucleotides align to TRBD2. Germline trimming cut 3 bases from V and 1 base from J; bases unmatched to any gene: 1. The CDR3 length is 14 residues. Per the germline V gene, CDR1 is LGHDT and CDR2 is YNNKEL (reference sequence). This CDR3 is CASSHLAGSYEQYF. In DNA, the CDR3 is TGTGCCAGCAGCCACCTAGCGGGATCCTACGAGCAGTACTTC.

This chain connects TRBV27 to TRBJ1-1; D is uncertain. There are 13 residues in the CDR3. The V and J ends lost 5 bases and 0 bases respectively, with 7 bases between them. The V gene's germline CDR1 is MNHEY and CDR2 SMNVEV (reference sequence). The CDR3 DNA is TGTGCCAGCAGTAATGCCATGAACACTGAAGCTTTCTTT. Translation: CASSNAMNTEAFF.

This clone was observed a few times. This chain connects TRBV30 to TRBJ2-7; no clear D gene. Germline lookup yields CDR1 GTSNPN and CDR2 SVGIG (reference sequence). Trimming shortened V by 5 bases and J by 5 bases, and 13 bases separated the two germline ends. The CDR3 length is 12 residues. The CDR3 DNA reads TGTGCCTGGGGTGGAAGTCTCGACGAGCAGTACTTC. It encodes CAWGGSLDEQYF. Full variable domain (missing parts from reference TRBV30 and TRBJ2-7): SQTIHQWPATLVQPVGSPLSLECTVEGTSNPNLYWYRQAAGRGLQLLFYSVGIGQISSEVPQNLSASRPQDRQFILSSKKLLLSDSGFYLCAWGGSLDEQYFGPGTRLTVT.

The chain recombines TRBV28 with TRBJ1-2; 9 bases agree with TRBD1. This CDR3 contains 14 residues. With V trimmed by 6 bases and J by 7 bases, 9 bases remained unmatched. Germline V lookup: CDR1 MDHEN, CDR2 SYDVKM. The chain's CDR3 is CASSSTGGDSGYTF. CDR3 nucleotides: TGTGCCAGCAGCAGTACAGGGGGCGATTCTGGCTACACCTTC.

V gene TRBV9 combines with J gene TRBJ2-2; 8 bases are shared with TRBD1. J was trimmed by 5 bases and V by 4 bases; bases with no gene match: 7. The CDR3 runs to 15 residues. Germline CDR1 is SGDLS and CDR2 is YYNGEE. The CDR3 DNA reads as TGTGCCAGCAGCCCCCGGCAGGGGGCAACCGGGGAGCTGTTTTTT. It is translated as CASSPRQGATGELFF.